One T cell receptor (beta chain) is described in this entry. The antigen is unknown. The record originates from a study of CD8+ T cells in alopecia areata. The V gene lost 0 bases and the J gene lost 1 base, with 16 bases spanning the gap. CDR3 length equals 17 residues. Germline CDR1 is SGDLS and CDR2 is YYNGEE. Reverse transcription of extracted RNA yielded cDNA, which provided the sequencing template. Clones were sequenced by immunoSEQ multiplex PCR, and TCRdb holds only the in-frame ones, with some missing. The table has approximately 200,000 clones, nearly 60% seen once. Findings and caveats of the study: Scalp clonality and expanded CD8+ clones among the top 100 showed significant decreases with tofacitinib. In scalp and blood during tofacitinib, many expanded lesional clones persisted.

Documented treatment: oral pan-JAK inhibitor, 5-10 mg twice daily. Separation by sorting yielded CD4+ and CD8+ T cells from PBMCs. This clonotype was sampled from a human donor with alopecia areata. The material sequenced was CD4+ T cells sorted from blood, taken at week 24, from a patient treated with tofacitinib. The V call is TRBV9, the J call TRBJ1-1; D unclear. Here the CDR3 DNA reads TGTGCCAGCAGCGTAGGCCCTGGTAGGGAACGGAACACTGAAGCTTTCTTT. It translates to CASSVGPGRERNTEAFF.